This entry describes one T cell receptor (beta chain). The data originate from a study of T-cell memory formation after mild COVID-19. About the study: Clustering of TCRs was largely donor specific.

MiXCR, applied by TCRdb to the 5' RACE reads, yields one record per CDR3 protein. The sample has hundreds of thousands of distinct CDR3 sequences; 20% to 30% are singletons. Per germline, CDR1 KGHDR and CDR2 SFDVKD. Trimming stripped 5 bases from V and 5 bases from J, with 9 bases between. The CDR3 runs 13 residues. The chain carries TRBV24-1 and TRBJ2-1; D is undetermined. Source material: PBMCs or a T cell subset sorted from them (not recorded which). The receptor was isolated from an adult woman who had mild COVID-19 (a few samples of this study predate the infection). Cell type and time point are not known. The CDR3 bases are TGTGCCACCAGTGTGGCGGAACACAATGAGCAGTTCTTC. Translated: CATSVAEHNEQFF.